The 30 T cell receptor beta chains below come from one sample, sequenced in a study of blood T cell repertoires in COVID-19. Using immunoSEQ multiplex PCR, the repertoire was profiled, and TCRdb retains in-frame clones only, with some absent. Of tens of thousands of clones listed, 80% to 90% are singletons. Sequenced input: peripheral blood. The source is a woman in her 70s with acute or convalescent COVID-19.

This chain connects TRBV9 to TRBJ2-2; D is undetermined. The CDR3 runs to 15 residues. Germline values: CDR1 SGDLS, CDR2 YYNGEE. V was clipped by 0 bases and J by 3 bases, with 9 bases between them. CDR3 protein: CASSVAVVYTGELFF. The CDR3 bases are TGTGCCAGCAGCGTAGCGGTGGTATACACCGGGGAGCTGTTTTTT. Full variable domain (rest looked up from reference TRBV9 and TRBJ2-2): DSGVTQTPKHLITATGQRVTLRCSPRSGDLSVYWYQQSLDQGLQFLIQYYNGEERAKGNILERFSAQQFPDLHSELNLSSLELGDSALYFCASSVAVVYTGELFFGEGSRLTVL.

V and J are TRBV7-2 and TRBJ1-3; D not resolved. V gave up 5 bases and J gave up 4 bases, with 9 bases separating them. The CDR3 length is 13 residues. From germline, CDR1 is SGHTA and CDR2 FQGNSA. In nucleotides, the CDR3 is TGTGCCAGCAGCCGTACACAGGGAAACACCATATATTTT. Its translation is CASSRTQGNTIYF.

The chain is built from TRBV5-8 and TRBJ2-7, with a tentative D call TRBD1 (6 bases). Between the trimmed V and J ends, which lost 0 bases and 0 bases, there was a span of 22 bases. The CDR3 consists of 19 residues. Germline V gene sequence: CDR1 SGHTS, CDR2 YDEGEE. This chain's CDR3 is CASSLVKGQLARFSYEQYV. CDR3 bases: TGTGCCAGCAGCTTGGTAAAAGGACAGCTTGCCCGCTTCTCCTACGAGCAGTACGTC.

For the CDR3, the DNA is TGCAGCGTTGAACGGGGGGAGACCCAGTACTTC. This codes for CSVERGETQYF. V gene TRBV29-1 combines with J gene TRBJ2-5; a possible D gene is TRBD2 (6 bases). Trimming removed 2 bases from V and 5 bases from J, with 6 bases in between. CDR3 size: 11 residues. Germline CDR1 and CDR2: SQVTM and ANQGSEA.

This clone was picked up one time. V usage is TRBV4-3 and J usage is TRBJ1-3; D call uncertain. CDR1 and CDR2 from the germline V gene are LGHNA and YSLEER. The CDR3 loop spans 13 amino acids. The V and J ends lost 4 bases and 4 bases respectively, with 8 bases between them. For the CDR3, the DNA is TGCGCCAGCAGCCGAGAAAGCGGAAACACCATATATTTT. It is translated as CASSRESGNTIYF.

The genes are TRBV6-2 or TRBV6-3 and TRBJ2-1; D might be TRBD2 (6 bases). There are 16 residues in the CDR3. Germline assignment: CDR1 MNHEY and CDR2 SVGEGT. Trimming pared 5 bases from V and 3 bases from J, leaving 17 bases between. The CDR3 loop reads CASSKLASEVYNEQFF. For the CDR3, the DNA is TGTGCCAGCAGTAAACTAGCTTCCGAAGTCTACAATGAGCAGTTCTTC.

This chain connects TRBV19 to TRBJ2-5; D ambiguous. Germline values: CDR1 LNHDA, CDR2 SQIVND (reference sequence). Deletions cut 2 bases from V and 3 bases from J, with 7 bases between. The CDR3 runs to 13 residues. CDR3 sequence (DNA): TGTGCCAGTAGTATAAACGCAGAAGAGACCCAGTACTTC. Residues: CASSINAEETQYF. Full variable domain (missing parts from reference TRBV19 and TRBJ2-5): DGGITQSPKYLFRKEGQNVTLSCEQNLNHDAMYWYRQDPGQGLRLIYYSQIVNDFQKGDIAEGYSVSREKKESFPLTVTSAQKNPTAFYLCASSINAEETQYFGPGTRLLVL.

The chain couples TRBV18 to TRBJ2-3; D possibly corresponds to TRBD2 (5 bases). Germline CDR1 reads KGHSH; CDR2 reads LQKENI. V was shortened by 2 bases and J by 2 bases, with 8 bases between the two germline ends. The CDR3 totals 14 residues. The CDR3 DNA reads as TGTGCCAGCTCACCAAAGACTAACACAGATACGCAGTATTTT. It yields the protein CASSPKTNTDTQYF. The entire variable domain, with the rest obtained from reference TRBV18 and TRBJ2-3, is as follows: NAGVMQNPRHLVRRRGQEARLRCSPMKGHSHVYWYRQLPEEGLKFMVYLQKENIIDESGMPKERFSAEFPKEGPSILRIQQVVRGDSAAYFCASSPKTNTDTQYFGPGTRLTVL.

The chain combines TRBV27 with TRBJ1-6; 7 bases align to TRBD1. The V and J ends lost 10 bases and 6 bases, in that order; junction bases with no gene match: 6. Per germline, CDR1 MNHEY and CDR2 SMNVEV (reference sequence). This CDR3 comprises 13 residues. CDR3 protein: CATSWDSNSPLHF. In nucleotides, the CDR3 is TGTGCCACTTCGTGGGACAGTAATTCACCCCTCCACTTT.

V is TRBV4-1 and J is TRBJ2-1, with D maybe TRBD2 (6 bases). The CDR3 spans 15 residues. Trimming pared 3 bases from V and 4 bases from J, leaving 13 bases between. CDR1 and CDR2 from the germline V gene are MGHRA and YSYEKL. CDR3 in amino acids: CASSHSGTVYNEQFF. For the CDR3, the DNA is TGCGCCAGCAGCCATTCCGGGACTGTATACAATGAGCAGTTCTTC.

This rearrangement joins TRBV7-2 to TRBJ2-1, with 8 bases that match TRBD2. This CDR3 is 17 amino acids long. The trim removed 1 base at V and 7 bases at J, leaving 12 bases unmatched. Per the germline V gene, CDR1 is SGHTA and CDR2 is FQGNSA. DNA of the CDR3: TGTGCCAGCAGCTTAGGGGATCACGGGAGGGCCAAGAATGAGCAGTTCTTC. The encoded protein is CASSLGDHGRAKNEQFF.

The chain is built from TRBV15 and TRBJ2-5; D gene uncertain. The CDR3 totals 14 residues. The V gene's germline CDR1 is LNHNV and CDR2 YYDKDF (reference sequence). Between the trimmed V and J ends, which lost 0 bases and 0 bases, there was a span of 5 bases. CDR3 residues: CATSRDQDQETQYF. CDR3 nucleotides: TGTGCCACCAGCAGAGATCAGGACCAAGAGACCCAGTACTTC.

The chain combines TRBV19 with TRBJ1-3; maybe TRBD1 (5 bases). The CDR3 totals 16 residues. Germline V gene data show CDR1 as LNHDA and CDR2 as SQIVND (reference sequence). V lost 3 bases, J lost 0 bases, and 12 bases lay in between. The CDR3 nucleotides are TGTGCCAGTAGTATCCGGGGGTTCTTCTCTGGAAACACCATATATTTT. Its protein product is CASSIRGFFSGNTIYF.

This rearrangement joins TRBV18 to TRBJ2-2; D possibly corresponds to TRBD2 (6 bases). The CDR3 totals 21 residues. The germline V gene encodes CDR1 KGHSH and CDR2 LQKENI. Trimming removed 3 bases from V and 1 base from J, with 27 bases in between. The CDR3: CASSPRSLASSGTLNTGELFF. Written as DNA, the CDR3 is TGTGCCAGCTCACCCCGGTCCTTAGCGTCCTCCGGGACTCTGAACACCGGGGAGCTGTTTTTT.

The V call is TRBV6-5, the J call TRBJ1-6; no firm D call. Trimming left V 0 bases short and J 7 bases short, with 7 bases between. This CDR3 region has 14 residues. Looked up from germline, CDR1 is MNHEY and CDR2 is SVGAGI. In DNA form, the CDR3 reads TGTGCCAGCAGTTACTCGAAACAGAATTCACCCCTCCACTTT. Amino acids: CASSYSKQNSPLHF.

The chain is built from TRBV24-1 and TRBJ2-5, with 9 positions matching TRBD1. Germline lookup yields CDR1 KGHDR and CDR2 SFDVKD. The CDR3 loop spans 14 amino acids. With V trimmed by 3 bases and J by 5 bases, 3 bases remained unmatched. CDR3 DNA sequence: TGTGCCACCAGTGATCGACAGGGGGGGGAGACCCAGTACTTC. Translation: CATSDRQGGETQYF.

This chain links TRBV27 with TRBJ2-3; D might be TRBD1 (5 bases). Per the germline V gene, CDR1 is MNHEY and CDR2 is SMNVEV (reference sequence). The CDR3 is 11 residues long. Trimming removed 6 bases at V and 10 bases at J, with 11 bases between. The chain's CDR3 is CASSLKGAQYF. The CDR3 nucleotides are TGTGCCAGCAGCCTTAAAGGGGCGCAGTATTTT.

This clone was seen a few times. This rearrangement joins TRBV12-3 or TRBV12-4 to TRBJ2-7; D is ambiguous. CDR3 length equals 13 residues. Trimming cost V 7 bases and J 0 bases, with 10 bases left between them. The CDR3 reads CASKASNSYEQYV. The CDR3 DNA reads as TGTGCCAGCAAAGCTAGTAACTCCTACGAGCAGTACGTC.

J is TRBJ1-2 and V is TRBV27; 11 nucleotides agree with TRBD1. CDR3 length equals 15 residues. In germline, CDR1 is MNHEY, CDR2 SMNVEV (reference sequence). J gave up 1 base and V 2 bases, and 0 bases lay outside the gene matches. CDR3 residues: CASSLGTGGNYGYTF. The CDR3 coding sequence is TGTGCCAGCAGTTTAGGGACAGGGGGTAACTATGGCTACACCTTC.

This clone has more than one count but fewer than ten. V and J are TRBV27 and TRBJ1-6; 11 nucleotides match TRBD1. This CDR3 comprises 14 residues. CDR1 is MNHEY and CDR2 is SMNVEV in the germline V gene (reference sequence). V gave up 4 bases and J gave up 11 bases; unmatched junction bases: 4. Here the CDR3 DNA reads TGTGCCAGCAGTTCGGACAGGGGGCGGCCACCCCTCCACTTT. This codes for CASSSDRGRPPLHF.

CDR3 sequence: CASSPTGTDTQYF. In DNA, the CDR3 is TGTGCCAGCAGCCCGACGGGTACAGATACGCAGTATTTT. V usage is TRBV3-1 (or the pseudogene TRBV3-2) and J usage is TRBJ2-3; unclear D gene. This CDR3 comprises 13 residues. Trimming took 4 bases from V and 3 from J, leaving 8 bases between them. In germline, CDR1 is LGHDT, CDR2 YNNKEL (reference sequence).

V is TRBV5-1 and J is TRBJ2-1, with 12 bases that match TRBD2. The trim removed 4 bases at V and 6 bases at J, leaving 8 bases unmatched. This CDR3 has 16 amino acids. From germline, CDR1 is SGHRS and CDR2 YFSETQ. Here the CDR3 DNA reads TGCGCCAGCAGCCAACTAGCGGGGGGAGTTTTCAATGAGCAGTTCTTC. Encoded protein: CASSQLAGGVFNEQFF.

V usage is TRBV6-5 and J usage is TRBJ2-3; possibly TRBD1 for D (6 bases). Looked up from germline, CDR1 is MNHEY and CDR2 is SVGAGI. V was shortened by 2 bases and J by 6 bases, with 15 bases between the two germline ends. The CDR3 has 15 residues. The CDR3 sequence is CASSYIRTVSDTQYF. The CDR3 nucleotides are TGTGCCAGCAGTTACATCCGGACAGTCTCGGATACGCAGTATTTT.

The chain has TRBV29-1 and TRBJ1-4, with D maybe TRBD1 (5 bases). V was trimmed by 4 bases and J by 4 bases, leaving 16 bases between them. The CDR3 loop spans 15 amino acids. Germline V lookup: CDR1 SQVTM, CDR2 ANQGSEA. CDR3 coding DNA: TGCAGCGTTGGTCGTGGGATGACAGATAATGAAAAACTGTTTTTT. The encoded protein is CSVGRGMTDNEKLFF.

This chain joins TRBV30 and TRBJ1-2; no firm D call. The ends were cut back, 0 bases at V and 3 bases at J, with 5 bases in the middle. The germline gives CDR1 GTSNPN, CDR2 SVGIG (reference sequence). CDR3 length: 12 residues. In DNA, the CDR3 is TGTGCCTGGAGTGTATCAGACTATGGCTACACCTTC. Amino acid sequence: CAWSVSDYGYTF.

This rearrangement joins TRBV28 to TRBJ1-1; D gene uncertain. V was shortened by 2 bases and J by 4 bases, with 11 bases between the two germline ends. The CDR3 sequence is 14 residues long. CDR1 is MDHEN, CDR2 SYDVKM, per germline. CDR3 protein: CASSLIDQRTEAFF. DNA of the CDR3: TGTGCCAGCAGTTTAATCGATCAGCGCACTGAAGCTTTCTTT. Variable domain in full (rest from reference TRBV28 and TRBJ1-1): DVKVTQSSRYLVKRTGEKVFLECVQDMDHENMFWYRQDPGLGLRLIYFSYDVKMKEKGDIPEGYSVSREKKERFSLILESASTNQTSMYLCASSLIDQRTEAFFGQGTRLTVV.

V and J are TRBV11-2 and TRBJ2-1; D is ambiguous. CDR1 and CDR2 from the germline V gene are SGHAT and FQNNGV. CDR3 size: 13 residues. V gave up 1 base and J gave up 4 bases, with 5 bases separating them. The CDR3 sequence: CASSLGEYNEQFF. The CDR3 nucleotides are TGTGCCAGCAGCTTAGGAGAGTACAATGAGCAGTTCTTC.

The count of this clone is one. The chain combines TRBV18 with TRBJ1-1; TRBD1 agrees at 10 bases. The CDR3 sequence is 17 residues long. The V gene end was trimmed by 6 bases and the J gene end by 7 bases; junction bases not matched to a gene: 17. Germline V gene data show CDR1 as KGHSH and CDR2 as LQKENI. CDR3 sequence reads: CASSPAGTGVYRGEAFF. The DNA of the CDR3 is TGTGCCAGCTCCCCAGCCGGGACAGGGGTATATCGTGGTGAAGCTTTCTTT.

The chain recombines TRBV6-5 with TRBJ1-4; 9 nucleotides line up with TRBD1. Losses at the gene ends were 4 bases for V and 5 bases for J; bases not matched to a gene: 8. Germline CDR1 is MNHEY and CDR2 is SVGAGI. The CDR3 runs 16 residues. CDR3 amino acids: CASSFTDGTGNEKLFF. The CDR3 DNA is TGTGCCAGCAGTTTTACCGACGGGACAGGGAATGAAAAACTGTTTTTT.

This sequence joins TRBV7-2 and TRBJ1-2; no clear D gene. The germline CDR1 and CDR2 sequences are SGHTA and FQGNSA. V was shortened by 0 bases and J by 8 bases, with 10 bases between the two germline ends. The CDR3 runs to 13 residues. CDR3 DNA: TGTGCCAGCAGCTTAGCTCCCGACACGGGCTACACCTTC. This gives the protein CASSLAPDTGYTF. Full variable domain (missing parts from reference TRBV7-2 and TRBJ1-2): GAGVSQSPSNKVTEKGKDVELRCDPISGHTALYWYRQSLGQGLEFLIYFQGNSAPDKSGLPSDRFSAERTGGSVSTLTIQRTQQEDSAVYLCASSLAPDTGYTFGSGTRLTVV.